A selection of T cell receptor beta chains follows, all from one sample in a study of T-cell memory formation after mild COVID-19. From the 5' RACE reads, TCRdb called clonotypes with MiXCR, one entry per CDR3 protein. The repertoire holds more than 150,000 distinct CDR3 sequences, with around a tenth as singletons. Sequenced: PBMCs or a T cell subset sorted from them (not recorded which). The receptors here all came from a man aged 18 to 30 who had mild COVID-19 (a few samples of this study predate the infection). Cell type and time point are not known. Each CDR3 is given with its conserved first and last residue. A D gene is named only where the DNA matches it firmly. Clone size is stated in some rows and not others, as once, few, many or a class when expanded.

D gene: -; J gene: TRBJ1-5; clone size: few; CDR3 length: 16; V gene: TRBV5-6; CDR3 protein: CASSLGGGYSNQPQHF; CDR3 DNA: TGTGCCAGCAGCTTGGGGGGGGGATATAGCAATCAGCCCCAGCATTTT
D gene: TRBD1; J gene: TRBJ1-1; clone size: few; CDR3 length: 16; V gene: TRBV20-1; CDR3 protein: CSARIPGQGANTEAFF; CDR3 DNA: TGCAGTGCTCGGATTCCGGGACAGGGGGCCAACACTGAAGCTTTCTTT
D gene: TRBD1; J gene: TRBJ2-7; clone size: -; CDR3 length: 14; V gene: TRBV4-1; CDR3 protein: CASSSPGQGREQYF; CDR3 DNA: TGCGCCAGCAGCTCACCGGGACAGGGTCGCGAGCAGTACTTC
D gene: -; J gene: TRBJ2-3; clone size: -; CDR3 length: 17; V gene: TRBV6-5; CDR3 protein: CASSYGGGGGATDTQYF; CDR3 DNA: TGTGCCAGCAGTTACGGCGGAGGGGGGGGGGCGACAGATACGCAGTATTTT
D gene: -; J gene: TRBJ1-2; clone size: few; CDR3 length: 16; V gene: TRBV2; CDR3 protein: CASSEVGHRIAYGYTF; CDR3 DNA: TGTGCCAGCAGTGAAGTCGGTCACAGGATAGCGTATGGCTACACCTTC
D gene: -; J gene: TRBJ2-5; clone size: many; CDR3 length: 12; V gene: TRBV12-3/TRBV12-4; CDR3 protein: CASSPVRETQYF; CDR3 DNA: TGTGCCAGCAGCCCGGTCAGAGAGACCCAGTACTTC
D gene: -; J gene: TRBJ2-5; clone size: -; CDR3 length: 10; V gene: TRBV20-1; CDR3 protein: CSALRETQYF; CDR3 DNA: TGCAGTGCGCTTAGGGAGACCCAGTACTTC
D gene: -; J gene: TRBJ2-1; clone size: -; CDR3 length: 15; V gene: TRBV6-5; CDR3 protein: CASSYSSQGRNEQFF; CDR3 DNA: TGTGCCAGCAGTTACTCGAGTCAGGGTCGCAATGAGCAGTTCTTC
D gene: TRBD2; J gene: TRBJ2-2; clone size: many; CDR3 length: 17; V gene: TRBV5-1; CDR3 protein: CASSRSLSGAGTGELFF; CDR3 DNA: TGCGCCAGCAGCCGCTCTCTAAGCGGGGCAGGGACCGGGGAGCTGTTTTTT
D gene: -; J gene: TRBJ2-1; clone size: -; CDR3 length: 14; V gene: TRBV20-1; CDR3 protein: CSAIDYPPRDSECF; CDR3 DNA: TGCAGTGCTATAGATTACCCCCCCCGGGATAGTGAGTGCTTC
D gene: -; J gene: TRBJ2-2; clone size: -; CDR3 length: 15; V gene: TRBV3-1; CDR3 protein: CASSHAGVNTGELFF; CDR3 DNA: TGTGCCAGCAGCCACGCGGGTGTCAACACCGGGGAGCTGTTTTTT
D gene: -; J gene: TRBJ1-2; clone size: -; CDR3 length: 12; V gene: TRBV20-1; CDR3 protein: CSFLYRDNGYTF; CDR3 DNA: TGCAGTTTTTTGTACAGGGACAATGGCTACACCTTC
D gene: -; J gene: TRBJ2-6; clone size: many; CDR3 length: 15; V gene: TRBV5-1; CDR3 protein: CASSLGAAGANVLTF; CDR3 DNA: TGCGCCAGCAGCTTGGGGGCGGCTGGGGCCAACGTCCTGACTTTC
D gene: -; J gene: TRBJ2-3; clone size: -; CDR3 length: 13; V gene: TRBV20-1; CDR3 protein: CSATDISTDTQYF; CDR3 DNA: TGCAGTGCCACGGATATCAGCACAGATACGCAGTATTTT
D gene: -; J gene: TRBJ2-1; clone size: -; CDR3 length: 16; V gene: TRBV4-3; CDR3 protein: CASSNIIRMTYNEQFF; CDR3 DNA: TGCGCCAGCAGCAATATAATAAGGATGACCTACAATGAGCAGTTCTTC
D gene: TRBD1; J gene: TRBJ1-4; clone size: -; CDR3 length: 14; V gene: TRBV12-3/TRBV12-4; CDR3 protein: CASSRTGGNEKLFF; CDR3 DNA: TGTGCCAGCAGCCGGACAGGGGGTAATGAAAAACTGTTTTTT
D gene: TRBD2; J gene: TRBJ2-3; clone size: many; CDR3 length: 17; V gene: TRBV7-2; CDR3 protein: CASSRTSGGGREDTQYF; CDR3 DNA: TGTGCCAGCAGCCGGACTAGCGGGGGGGGGCGTGAAGATACGCAGTATTTT
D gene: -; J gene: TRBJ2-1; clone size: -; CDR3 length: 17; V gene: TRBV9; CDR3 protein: CASSPRDILSSYNEQFF; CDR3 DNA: TGTGCCAGCAGCCCCCGAGACATACTGAGCTCCTACAATGAGCAGTTCTTC
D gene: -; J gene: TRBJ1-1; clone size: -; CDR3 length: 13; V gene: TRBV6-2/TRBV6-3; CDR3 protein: CASRLTANTEAFF; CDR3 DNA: TGTGCCAGCAGATTGACAGCGAACACTGAAGCTTTCTTT